This TCR beta chain was captured by sequencing in a study of blood T cell repertoires in COVID-19. Using immunoSEQ multiplex PCR, the repertoire was profiled, and TCRdb retains in-frame clones only, with some absent. The sample carries roughly 150,000 clones, 80% to 90% recorded once. Sequencing was performed on peripheral blood. This receptor was identified in a woman older than 75 with COVID-19, enrolled during active disease.

The chain's CDR3 is CASSYSGVSSYEQYF. The CDR3 DNA sequence: TGTGCCAGCAGTTACTCGGGAGTTAGCTCCTACGAGCAGTACTTC. V gene TRBV6-2 or TRBV6-3 combines with J gene TRBJ2-7; a weak D match, TRBD2 (5 bases). Trimming removed 0 bases at V and 0 bases at J, with 9 bases between. This CDR3 spans 15 amino acids. The V gene's germline CDR1 is MNHEY and CDR2 SVGEGT.